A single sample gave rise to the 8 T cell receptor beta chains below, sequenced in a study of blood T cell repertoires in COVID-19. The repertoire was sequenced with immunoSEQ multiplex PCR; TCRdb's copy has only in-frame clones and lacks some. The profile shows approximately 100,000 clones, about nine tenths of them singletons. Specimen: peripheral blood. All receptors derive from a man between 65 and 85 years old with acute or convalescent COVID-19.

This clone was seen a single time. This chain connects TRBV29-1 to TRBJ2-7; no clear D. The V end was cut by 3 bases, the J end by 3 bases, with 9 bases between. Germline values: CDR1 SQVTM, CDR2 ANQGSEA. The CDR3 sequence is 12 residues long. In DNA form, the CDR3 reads TGCAGCGTTGATCACGGAGACTACGAGCAGTACTTC. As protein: CSVDHGDYEQYF.

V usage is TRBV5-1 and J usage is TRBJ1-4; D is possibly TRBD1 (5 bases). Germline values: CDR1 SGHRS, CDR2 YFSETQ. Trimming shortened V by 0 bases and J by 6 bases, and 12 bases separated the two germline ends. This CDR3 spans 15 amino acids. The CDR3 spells CASSLVGGSYEKLFF. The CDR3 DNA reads TGCGCCAGCAGCTTGGTGGGGGGTTCATATGAAAAACTGTTTTTT.

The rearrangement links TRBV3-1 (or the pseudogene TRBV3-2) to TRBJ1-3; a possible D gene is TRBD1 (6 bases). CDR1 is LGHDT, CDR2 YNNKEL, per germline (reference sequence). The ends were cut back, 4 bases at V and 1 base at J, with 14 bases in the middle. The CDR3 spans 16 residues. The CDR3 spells CASSRFSGASGNTIYF. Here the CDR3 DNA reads TGTGCCAGCAGCCGATTCTCAGGGGCGTCTGGAAACACCATATATTTT.

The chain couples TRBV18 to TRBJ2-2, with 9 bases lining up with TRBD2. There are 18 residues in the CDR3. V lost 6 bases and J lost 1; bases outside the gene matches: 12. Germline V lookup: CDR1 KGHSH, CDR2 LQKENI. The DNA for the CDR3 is TGTGCCAGCTCGCCTATCCCGGGACTAGCCTTGAACACCGGGGAGCTGTTTTTT. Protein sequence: CASSPIPGLALNTGELFF.

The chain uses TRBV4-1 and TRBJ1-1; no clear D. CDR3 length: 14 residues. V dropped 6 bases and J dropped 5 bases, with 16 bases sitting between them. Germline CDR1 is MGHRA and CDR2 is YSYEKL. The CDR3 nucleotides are TGCGCCAGCAGGGCGACGGCTGAGAGGACTGAAGCTTTCTTT. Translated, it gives CASRATAERTEAFF.

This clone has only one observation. CDR3 protein: CAGGETGGSVREAFF. DNA of the CDR3: TGTGCCGGAGGGGAGACAGGGGGAAGTGTAAGAGAAGCTTTCTTT. The chain has TRBV2 and TRBJ1-1; TRBD1 matches 9 bases. This CDR3 is 15 amino acids long. Germline loops: CDR1 SNHLY, CDR2 FYNNEI. The V segment lost 11 bases and the J segment 8 bases; nucleotides outside the gene matches: 18.

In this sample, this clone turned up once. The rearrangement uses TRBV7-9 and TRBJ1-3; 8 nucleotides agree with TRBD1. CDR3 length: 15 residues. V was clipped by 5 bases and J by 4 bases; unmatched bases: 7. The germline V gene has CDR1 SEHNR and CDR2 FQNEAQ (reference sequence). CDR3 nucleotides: TGTGCCAGCAGCACAACAGGGGGTCGAGGAAACACCATATATTTT. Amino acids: CASSTTGGRGNTIYF.

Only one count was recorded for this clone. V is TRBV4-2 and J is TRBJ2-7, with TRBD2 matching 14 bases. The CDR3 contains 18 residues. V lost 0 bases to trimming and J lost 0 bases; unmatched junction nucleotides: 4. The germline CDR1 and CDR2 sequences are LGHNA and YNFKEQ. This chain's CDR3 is CASSQDGTSGSPSYEQYF. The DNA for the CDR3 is TGTGCCAGCAGCCAAGATGGGACTAGCGGGAGCCCCTCCTACGAGCAGTACTTC.